The T cell receptor beta chain under discussion was sequenced for a study of T cells in Graves' hyperthyroidism and ophthalmopathy. This clonotype has a count of ten or more. TCR beta CDR3 region amplification was performed from RNA transcripts. The TCR CDR3 was amplified in a first-round RT-PCR using the HTBI primer set. Via MiXCR, TCRdb re-called the multiplex PCR reads, giving one row per CDR3 protein. The sample lists hundreds of thousands of distinct CDR3 sequences; 14% were seen once. Trimming removed 0 bases at V and 0 bases at J, with 12 bases between. Germline CDR1 is GTSNPN and CDR2 is SVGIG (reference sequence). This CDR3 has 16 amino acids.

Sequencing was done on a sample of blood. The TCR was taken from a woman in her late teens or twenties with Graves' hyperthyroidism. J is TRBJ1-3 and V is TRBV30, with D unresolved. CDR3 amino acids: CAWSVARLSSGNTIYF. In DNA, the CDR3 is TGTGCCTGGAGTGTGGCCAGGCTGTCCTCTGGAAACACCATATATTTT. The full variable domain, rest sourced from reference TRBV30 and TRBJ1-3, is SQTIHQWPATLVQPVGSPLSLECTVEGTSNPNLYWYRQAAGRGLQLLFYSVGIGQISSEVPQNLSASRPQDRQFILSSKKLLLSDSGFYLCAWSVARLSSGNTIYFGEGSWLTVV.